The 3 T cell receptor beta chains in this list originate from one sample, sequenced in a study of cytomegalovirus exposure and HLA in healthy donors. The PCR employed 60 Vbeta primers together with 13 Jbeta primers. Repertoires were generated with immunoSEQ multiplex PCR, while TCRdb's copy carries only in-frame clones and drops some. The sample contains fewer than 250,000 clones, 78% of which appear only once. What was sequenced was PBMCs. These receptors all come from a male donor in good health and CMV-seronegative.

The chain links TRBV9 to TRBJ2-3, with 13 bases that match TRBD2. J was trimmed by 3 bases and V by 0 bases; bases with no gene match: 1. The CDR3 is 16 residues long. Germline V gene sequence: CDR1 SGDLS, CDR2 YYNGEE. CDR3 in DNA: TGTGCCAGCAGCGTAGCGACTAGCGGGAGGACAGATACGCAGTATTTT. As protein: CASSVATSGRTDTQYF.

Notes on this clone: The junction does not match germline at one end; this may be a read error. The rearrangement joins TRBV10-2 to TRBJ1-1; D is ambiguous. The CDR3 runs 13 residues. Germline-derived CDR1 and CDR2 are WSHSY and SAAADI. CDR3 DNA: TGCGCCAGCTCCGGGTCACACAACACTGTAGCTTTCTTT. Its protein product is CASSGSHNTVAFF.

The J gene is TRBJ2-7, the V gene TRBV18; no reliable D call. The CDR3 runs 13 residues. Germline assignment: CDR1 KGHSH and CDR2 LQKENI. Trimming removed 2 bases from V and 2 bases from J, with 7 bases in between. This chain's CDR3 is CASSPGRTYEQYF. CDR3 nucleotides: TGTGCCAGCTCACCAGGCAGGACCTACGAGCAGTACTTC.